This TCR beta chain derives from a study of identical twins. V lost 0 bases, J lost 2 bases, and 11 bases lay in between. Per germline, CDR1 SGHNT and CDR2 YENEEA. This CDR3 is 16 amino acids long. The study, taken as a whole, reports: Abundant cord blood beta clonotypes carried fewer insertions; memory repertoires showed none. Not following the same donors, the study drew its conclusions from cross-sectional statistical analysis. Monozygotic twins shared more out-of-frame TCR alpha than recombination models predicted.

With no exceptions, donors were healthy Caucasians. From the 5' RACE reads, TCRdb called clonotypes with MiXCR, one entry per CDR3 protein. The data contain a few hundred thousand distinct CDR3 sequences, around 8.3% of them singletons. This clonotype was observed a handful of times. Its matching antigen is unknown. Separately, the same data were catalogued under a study of yellow fever vaccine responses in identical twins.

The receptor comes from a woman aged 18 to 35 in good health. This chain connects TRBV11-3 to TRBJ2-1, with D unresolved. Sequencing was done on a sample of CD8+ T cells sorted from blood. The CDR3 nucleotides read TGTGCCAGCAGCTTAGACCCCTACCCGCCCTACAATGAGCAGTTCTTC. Protein: CASSLDPYPPYNEQFF.